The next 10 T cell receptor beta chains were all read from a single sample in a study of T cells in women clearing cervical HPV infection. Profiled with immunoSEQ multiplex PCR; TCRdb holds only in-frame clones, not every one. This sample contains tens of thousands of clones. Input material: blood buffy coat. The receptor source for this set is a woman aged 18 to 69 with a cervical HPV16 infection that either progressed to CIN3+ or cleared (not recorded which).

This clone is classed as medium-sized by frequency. The DNA read from the CDR3 is TGTGCCTGGAGTGTACTTGCGCGGGAGGGCATT. Translation: CAWSVLAREGI. The full CDR3 protein reads CAWSVLAREGIQYF. The chain is built from TRBV30 and TRBJ2-4, with TRBD2 identical over 9 bases. The CDR3 end falls 3 residues outside the read, so it is completed with the germline J gene. CDR3 size: 14 residues. The V segment lost 0 bases and the J segment 9 bases; nucleotides outside the gene matches: 6. Germline V gene sequence: CDR1 GTSNPN, CDR2 SVGIG (reference sequence).

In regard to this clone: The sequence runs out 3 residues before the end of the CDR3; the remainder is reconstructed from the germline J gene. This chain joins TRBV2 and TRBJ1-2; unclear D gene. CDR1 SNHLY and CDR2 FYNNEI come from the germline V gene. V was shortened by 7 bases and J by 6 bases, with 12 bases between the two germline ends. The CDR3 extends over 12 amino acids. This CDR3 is CASIKLTDGYTF. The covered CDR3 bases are TGTGCCAGCATAAAACTCACAGATGGC. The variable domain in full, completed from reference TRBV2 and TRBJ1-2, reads EPEVTQTPSHQVTQMGQEVILRCVPISNHLYFYWYRQILGQKVEFLVSFYNNEISEKSEIFDDQFSVERPDGSNFTLKIRSTKLEDSAMYFCASIKLTDGYTFGSGTRLTVV.

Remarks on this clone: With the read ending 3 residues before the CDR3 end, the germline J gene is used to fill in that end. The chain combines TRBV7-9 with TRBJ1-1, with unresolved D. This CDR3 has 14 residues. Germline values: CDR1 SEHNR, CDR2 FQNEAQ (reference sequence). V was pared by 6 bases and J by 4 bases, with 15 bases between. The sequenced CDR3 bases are TGTGCCAGCAGACACAACCTACCAGGCACTGAA. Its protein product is CASRHNLPGTE. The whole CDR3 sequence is CASRHNLPGTEAFF. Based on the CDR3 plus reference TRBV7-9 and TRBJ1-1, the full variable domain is DTGVSQNPRHKITKRGQNVTFRCDPISEHNRLYWYRQTLGQGPEFLTYFQNEAQLEKSRLLSDRFSAERPKGSFSTLEIQRTEQGDSAMYLCASRHNLPGTEAFFGQGTRLTVV.

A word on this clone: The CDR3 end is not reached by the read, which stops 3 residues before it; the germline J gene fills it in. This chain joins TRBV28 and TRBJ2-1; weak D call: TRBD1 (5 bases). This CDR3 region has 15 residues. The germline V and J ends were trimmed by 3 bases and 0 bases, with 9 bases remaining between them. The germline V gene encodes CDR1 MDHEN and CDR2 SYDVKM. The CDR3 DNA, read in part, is TGTGCCAGCAGTTTGCAGGGCGCCTCCTACAATGAG. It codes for CASSLQGASYNE. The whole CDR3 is CASSLQGASYNEQFF.

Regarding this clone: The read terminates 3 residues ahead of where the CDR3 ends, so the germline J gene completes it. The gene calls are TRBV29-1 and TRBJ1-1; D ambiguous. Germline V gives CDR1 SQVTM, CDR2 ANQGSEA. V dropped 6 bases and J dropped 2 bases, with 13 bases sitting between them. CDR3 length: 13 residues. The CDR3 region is CSVERLANTEAFF. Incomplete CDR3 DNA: TGCAGCGTGGAGCGGTTAGCCAACACTGAA.

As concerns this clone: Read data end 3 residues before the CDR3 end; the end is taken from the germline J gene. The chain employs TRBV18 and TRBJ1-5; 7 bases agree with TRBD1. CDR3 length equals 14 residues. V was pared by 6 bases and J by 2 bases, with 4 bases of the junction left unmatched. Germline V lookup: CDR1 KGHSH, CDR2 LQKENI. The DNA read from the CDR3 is TGTGCCAGCTCTCCCGACAGGGGCAATCAGCCC. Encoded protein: CASSPDRGNQP. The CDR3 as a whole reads CASSPDRGNQPQHF.

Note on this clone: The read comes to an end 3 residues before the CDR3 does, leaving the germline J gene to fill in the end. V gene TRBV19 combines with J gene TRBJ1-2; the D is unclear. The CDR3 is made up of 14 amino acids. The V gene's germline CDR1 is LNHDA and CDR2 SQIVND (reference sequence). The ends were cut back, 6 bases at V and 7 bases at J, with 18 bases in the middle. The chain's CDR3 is CASSPGGDAGGYTF. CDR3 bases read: TGTGCCAGTAGCCCCGGCGGGGATGCGGGTGGC.

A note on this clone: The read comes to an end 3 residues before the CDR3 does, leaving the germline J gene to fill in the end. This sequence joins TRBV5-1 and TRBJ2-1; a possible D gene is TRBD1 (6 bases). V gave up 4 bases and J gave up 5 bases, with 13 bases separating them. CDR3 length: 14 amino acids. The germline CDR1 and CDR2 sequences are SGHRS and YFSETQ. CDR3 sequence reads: CASSLQGMDNEQFF. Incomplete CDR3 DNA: TGCGCCAGCAGCCTACAGGGAATGGACAATGAG.

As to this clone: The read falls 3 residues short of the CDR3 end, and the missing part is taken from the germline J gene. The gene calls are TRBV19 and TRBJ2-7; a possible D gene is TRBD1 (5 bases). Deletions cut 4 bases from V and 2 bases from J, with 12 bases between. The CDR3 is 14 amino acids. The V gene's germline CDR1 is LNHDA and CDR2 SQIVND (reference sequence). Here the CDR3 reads CASSTQGETYEQYF. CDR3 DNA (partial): TGTGCCAGTAGTACGCAAGGGGAAACCTACGAG.

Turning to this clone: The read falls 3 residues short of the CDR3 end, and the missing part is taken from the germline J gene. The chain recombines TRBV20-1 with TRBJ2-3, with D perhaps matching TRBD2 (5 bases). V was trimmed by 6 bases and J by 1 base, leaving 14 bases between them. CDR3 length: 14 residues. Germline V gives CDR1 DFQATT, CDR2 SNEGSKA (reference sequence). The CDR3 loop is CSARTAAGTDTQYF. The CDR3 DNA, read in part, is TGCAGTGCCCGGACGGCAGCGGGCACAGATACG.